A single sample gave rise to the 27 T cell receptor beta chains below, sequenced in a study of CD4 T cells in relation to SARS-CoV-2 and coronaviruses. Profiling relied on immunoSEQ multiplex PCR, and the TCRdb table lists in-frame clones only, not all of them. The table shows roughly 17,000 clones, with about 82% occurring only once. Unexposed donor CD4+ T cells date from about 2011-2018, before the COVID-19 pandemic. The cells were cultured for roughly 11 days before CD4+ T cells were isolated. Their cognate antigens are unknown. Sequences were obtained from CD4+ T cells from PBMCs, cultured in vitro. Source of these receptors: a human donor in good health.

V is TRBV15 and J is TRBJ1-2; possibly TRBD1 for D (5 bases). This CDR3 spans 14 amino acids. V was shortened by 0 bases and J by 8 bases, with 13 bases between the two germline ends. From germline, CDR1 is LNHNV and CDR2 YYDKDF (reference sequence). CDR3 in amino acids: CATSRDYTQGGYTF. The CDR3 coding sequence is TGTGCCACCAGCAGAGATTACACCCAGGGAGGCTACACCTTC. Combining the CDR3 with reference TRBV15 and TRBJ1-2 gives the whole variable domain DAMVIQNPRYQVTQFGKPVTLSCSQTLNHNVMYWYQQKSSQAPKLLFHYYDKDFNNEADTPDNFQSRRPNTSFCFLDIRSPGLGDTAMYLCATSRDYTQGGYTFGSGTRLTVV.

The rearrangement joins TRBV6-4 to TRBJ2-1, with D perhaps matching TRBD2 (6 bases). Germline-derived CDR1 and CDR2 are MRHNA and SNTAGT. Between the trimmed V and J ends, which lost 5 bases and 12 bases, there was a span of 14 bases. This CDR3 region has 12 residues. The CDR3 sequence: CASSTDGSRQFF. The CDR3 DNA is TGTGCCAGCAGTACAGACGGGAGTAGGCAGTTCTTC.

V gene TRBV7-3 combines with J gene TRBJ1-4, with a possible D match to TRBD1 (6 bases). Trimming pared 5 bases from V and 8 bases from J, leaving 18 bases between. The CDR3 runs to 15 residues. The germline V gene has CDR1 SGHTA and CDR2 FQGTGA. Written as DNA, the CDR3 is TGTGCCAGCAGCGCTAGTGGGGGGCTCGGAGAAAAACTGTTTTTT. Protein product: CASSASGGLGEKLFF.

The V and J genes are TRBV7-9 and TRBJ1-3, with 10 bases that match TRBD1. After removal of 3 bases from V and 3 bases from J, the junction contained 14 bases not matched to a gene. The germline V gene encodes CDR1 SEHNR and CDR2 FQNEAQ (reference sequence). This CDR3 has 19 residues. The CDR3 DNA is TGTGCCAGCAGCTTTACCGCGAATTCCGGGACAGGGGTTGGAAACACCATATATTTT. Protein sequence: CASSFTANSGTGVGNTIYF.

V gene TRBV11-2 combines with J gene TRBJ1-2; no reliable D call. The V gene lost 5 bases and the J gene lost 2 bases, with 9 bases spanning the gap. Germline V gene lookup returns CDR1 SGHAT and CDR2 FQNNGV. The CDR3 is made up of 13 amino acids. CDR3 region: CASSRPGNYGYTF. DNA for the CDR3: TGTGCCAGCAGCCGCCCCGGCAACTATGGCTACACCTTC.

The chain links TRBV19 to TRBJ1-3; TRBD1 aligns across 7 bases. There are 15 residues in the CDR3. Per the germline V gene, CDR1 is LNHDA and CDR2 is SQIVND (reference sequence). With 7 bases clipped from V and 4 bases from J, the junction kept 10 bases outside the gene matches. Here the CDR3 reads CASNADRRGGNTIYF. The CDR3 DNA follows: TGTGCCAGTAATGCGGACAGGCGGGGGGGAAACACCATATATTTT. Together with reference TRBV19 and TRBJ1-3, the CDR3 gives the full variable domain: DGGITQSPKYLFRKEGQNVTLSCEQNLNHDAMYWYRQDPGQGLRLIYYSQIVNDFQKGDIAEGYSVSREKKESFPLTVTSAQKNPTAFYLCASNADRRGGNTIYFGEGSWLTVV.

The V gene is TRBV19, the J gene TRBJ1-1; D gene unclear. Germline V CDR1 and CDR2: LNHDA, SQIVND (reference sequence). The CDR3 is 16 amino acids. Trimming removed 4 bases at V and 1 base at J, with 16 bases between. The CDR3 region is CASSKPSGRENTEAFF. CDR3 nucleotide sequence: TGTGCCAGTAGTAAGCCCTCCGGGCGGGAGAACACTGAAGCTTTCTTT.

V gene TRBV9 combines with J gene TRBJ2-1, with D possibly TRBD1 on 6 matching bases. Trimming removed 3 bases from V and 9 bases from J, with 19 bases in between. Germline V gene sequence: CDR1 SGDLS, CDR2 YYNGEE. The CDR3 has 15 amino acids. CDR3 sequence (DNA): TGTGCCAGCAGCGGGGGACATGTTTCGGTCGGTGAGCAGTTCTTC. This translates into CASSGGHVSVGEQFF.

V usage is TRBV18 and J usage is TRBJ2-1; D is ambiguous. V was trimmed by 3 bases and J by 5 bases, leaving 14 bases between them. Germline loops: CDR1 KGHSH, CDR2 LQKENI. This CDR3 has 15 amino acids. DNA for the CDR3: TGTGCCAGCTCACCCCCCGGGTTCAGAAACAATGAGCAGTTCTTC. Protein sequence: CASSPPGFRNNEQFF.

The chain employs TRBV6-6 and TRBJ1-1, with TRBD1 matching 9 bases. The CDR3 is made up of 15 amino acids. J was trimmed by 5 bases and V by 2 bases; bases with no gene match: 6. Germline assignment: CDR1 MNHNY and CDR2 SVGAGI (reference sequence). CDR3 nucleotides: TGTGCCAGCAGTTACACACAGGGGGCGCGGACTGAAGCTTTCTTT. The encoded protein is CASSYTQGARTEAFF.

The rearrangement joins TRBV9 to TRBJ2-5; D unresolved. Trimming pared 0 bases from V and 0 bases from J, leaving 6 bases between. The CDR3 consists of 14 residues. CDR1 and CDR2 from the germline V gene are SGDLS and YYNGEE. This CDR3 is CASSVGRNQETQYF. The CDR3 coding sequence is TGTGCCAGCAGCGTAGGACGGAACCAAGAGACCCAGTACTTC.

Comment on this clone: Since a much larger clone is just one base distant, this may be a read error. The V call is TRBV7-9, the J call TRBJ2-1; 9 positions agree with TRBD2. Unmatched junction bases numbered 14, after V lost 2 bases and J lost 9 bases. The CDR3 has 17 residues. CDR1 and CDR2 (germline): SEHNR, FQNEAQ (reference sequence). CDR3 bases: TGTGCCAGCAGCTTAAGAAGTAAGCTAGCGGGAAAGGGTGAGCAGTTCTTC. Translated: CASSLRSKLAGKGEQFF.

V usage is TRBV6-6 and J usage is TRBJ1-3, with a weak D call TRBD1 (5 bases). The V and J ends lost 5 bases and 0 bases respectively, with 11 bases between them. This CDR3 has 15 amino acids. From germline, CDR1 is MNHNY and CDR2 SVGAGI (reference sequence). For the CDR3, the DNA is TGTGCCAGCAGTCTCCCGACAGCCTCTGGAAACACCATATATTTT. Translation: CASSLPTASGNTIYF.

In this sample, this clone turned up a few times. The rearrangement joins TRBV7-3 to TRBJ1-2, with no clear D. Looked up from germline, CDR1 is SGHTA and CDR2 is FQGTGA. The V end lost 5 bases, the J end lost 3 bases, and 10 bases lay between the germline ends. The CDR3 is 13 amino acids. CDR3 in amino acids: CASSIQPDYGYTF. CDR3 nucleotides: TGTGCCAGCAGCATACAGCCTGACTATGGCTACACCTTC.

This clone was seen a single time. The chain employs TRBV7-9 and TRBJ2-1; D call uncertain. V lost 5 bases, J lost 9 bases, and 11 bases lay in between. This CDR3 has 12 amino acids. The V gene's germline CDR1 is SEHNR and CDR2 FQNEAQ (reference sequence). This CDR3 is CASSLGRGEQFF. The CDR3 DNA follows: TGTGCCAGCAGCCTCGGACGAGGTGAGCAGTTCTTC.

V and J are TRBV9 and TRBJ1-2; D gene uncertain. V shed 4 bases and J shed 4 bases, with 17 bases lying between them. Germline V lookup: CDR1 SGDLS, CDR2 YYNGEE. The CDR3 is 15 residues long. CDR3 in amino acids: CASSPPVGQTYGYTF. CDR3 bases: TGTGCCAGCAGCCCTCCTGTCGGGCAGACCTATGGCTACACCTTC.

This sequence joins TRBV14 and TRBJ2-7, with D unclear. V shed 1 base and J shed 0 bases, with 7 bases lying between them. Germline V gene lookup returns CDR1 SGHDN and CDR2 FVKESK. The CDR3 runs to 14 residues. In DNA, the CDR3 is TGTGCCAGCAGCCAAGGGCGCGCCTCCTACGAGCAGTACTTC. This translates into CASSQGRASYEQYF.

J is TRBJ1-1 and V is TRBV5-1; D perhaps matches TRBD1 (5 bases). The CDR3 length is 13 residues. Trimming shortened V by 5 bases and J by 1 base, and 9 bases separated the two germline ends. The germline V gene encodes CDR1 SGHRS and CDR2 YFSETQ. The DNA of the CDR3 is TGCGCCAGCAGAATGGGGGGGAACACTGAAGCTTTCTTT. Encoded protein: CASRMGGNTEAFF.

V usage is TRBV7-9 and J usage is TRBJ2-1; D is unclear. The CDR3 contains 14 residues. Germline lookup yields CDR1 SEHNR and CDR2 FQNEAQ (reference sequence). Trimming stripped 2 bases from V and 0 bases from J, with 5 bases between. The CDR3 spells CASSLSSSYNEQFF. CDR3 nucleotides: TGTGCCAGCAGCTTAAGCTCCTCCTACAATGAGCAGTTCTTC. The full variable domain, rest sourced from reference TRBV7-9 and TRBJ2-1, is DTGVSQNPRHKITKRGQNVTFRCDPISEHNRLYWYRQTLGQGPEFLTYFQNEAQLEKSRLLSDRFSAERPKGSFSTLEIQRTEQGDSAMYLCASSLSSSYNEQFFGPGTRLTVL.

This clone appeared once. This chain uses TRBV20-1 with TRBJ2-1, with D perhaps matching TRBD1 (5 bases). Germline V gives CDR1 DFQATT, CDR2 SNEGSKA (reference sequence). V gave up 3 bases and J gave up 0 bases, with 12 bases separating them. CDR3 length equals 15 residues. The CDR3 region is CSASGQGSSYNEQFF. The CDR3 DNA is TGCAGTGCTAGTGGGCAGGGCAGCTCCTACAATGAGCAGTTCTTC.

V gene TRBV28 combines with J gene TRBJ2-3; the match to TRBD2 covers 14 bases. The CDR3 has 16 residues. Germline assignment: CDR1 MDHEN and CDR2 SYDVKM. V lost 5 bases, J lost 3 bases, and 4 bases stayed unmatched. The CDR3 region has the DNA TGTGCCAGCAGTGAGACTAGCGGGAGGGTTACAGATACGCAGTATTTT. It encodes CASSETSGRVTDTQYF.

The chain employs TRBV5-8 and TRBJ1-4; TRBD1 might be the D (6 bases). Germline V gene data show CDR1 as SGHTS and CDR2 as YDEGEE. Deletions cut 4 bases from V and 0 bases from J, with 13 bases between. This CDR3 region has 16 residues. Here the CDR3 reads CASSHGQPATNEKLFF. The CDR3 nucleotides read TGTGCCAGCAGCCACGGACAGCCGGCAACTAATGAAAAACTGTTTTTT.

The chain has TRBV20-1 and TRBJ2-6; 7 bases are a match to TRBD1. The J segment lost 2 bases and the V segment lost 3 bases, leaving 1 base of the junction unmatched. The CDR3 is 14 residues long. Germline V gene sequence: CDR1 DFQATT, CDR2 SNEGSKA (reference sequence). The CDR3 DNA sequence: TGCAGTGCTAGTCAGGGGGCTGGGGCCAACGTCCTGACTTTC. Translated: CSASQGAGANVLTF.

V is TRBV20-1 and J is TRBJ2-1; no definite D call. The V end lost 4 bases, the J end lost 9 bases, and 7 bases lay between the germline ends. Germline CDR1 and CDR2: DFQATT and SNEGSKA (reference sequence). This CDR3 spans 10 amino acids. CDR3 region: CSATSSEQFF. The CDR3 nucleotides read TGCAGTGCTACATCGAGTGAGCAGTTCTTC.

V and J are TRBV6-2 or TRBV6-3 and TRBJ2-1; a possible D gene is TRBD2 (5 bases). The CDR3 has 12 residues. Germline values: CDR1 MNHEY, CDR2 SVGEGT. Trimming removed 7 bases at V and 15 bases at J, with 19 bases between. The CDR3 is CASTPVEGMWFF. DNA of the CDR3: TGTGCCAGCACCCCGGTAGAGGGAATGTGGTTCTTC.

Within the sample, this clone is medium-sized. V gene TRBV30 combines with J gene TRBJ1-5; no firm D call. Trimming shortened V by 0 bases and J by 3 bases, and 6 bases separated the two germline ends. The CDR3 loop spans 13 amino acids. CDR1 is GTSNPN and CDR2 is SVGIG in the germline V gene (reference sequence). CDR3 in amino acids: CAWSVTPNQPQHF. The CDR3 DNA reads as TGTGCCTGGAGTGTGACTCCCAATCAGCCCCAGCATTTT.

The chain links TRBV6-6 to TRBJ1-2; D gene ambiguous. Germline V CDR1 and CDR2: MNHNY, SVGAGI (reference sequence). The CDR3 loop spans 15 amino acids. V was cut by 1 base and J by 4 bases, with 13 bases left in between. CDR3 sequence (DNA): TGTGCCAGCAGTTACTTTGACATTTTGGGCTATGGCTACACCTTC. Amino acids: CASSYFDILGYGYTF.